This TCR beta chain was profiled in a study of T cell repertoires in cytomegalovirus infection. Study-level background: Both CMV infection and a matching HLA type were indicated by public TCR beta signatures. The study's findings and limits: In two of eight donors, the top clonotype was HLA-C-restricted CMV-specific.

This clonotype was seen many times. Its target is unknown. V shed 7 bases and J shed 6 bases, with 13 bases lying between them. CDR3 length: 13 residues. TCRdb re-analysed the reads in MiXCR, keeping a single row per CDR3 protein. The data contain under 800,000 distinct CDR3 sequences, approximately 24% of them singletons. The specimen was CD8+ T cells from PBMCs. V usage is TRBV12-3 or TRBV12-4 and J usage is TRBJ1-5; tentative D call: TRBD1 (5 bases). This TCR derives from a human donor in good health (CMV status not recorded). Some clones in this sample may be carry-over from other donors' samples. The CDR3 region has the DNA TGTGCCAGCACCAACGGGGGGGTTCAGCCCCAGCATTTT. The encoded protein is CASTNGGVQPQHF.